This T cell receptor beta chain comes out of a study of response to subunit inactivated influenza vaccine. The study's findings and limits: The authors proposed limited new T cell recruitment per seasonal influenza vaccination.

This clonotype was seen only a few times. As yet, its antigen is unknown. The V segment lost 7 bases and the J segment 7 bases; nucleotides outside the gene matches: 18. Germline CDR1 reads WSHSY; CDR2 reads SAAADI. The CDR3 spans 17 residues. TCRdb re-derived calls from the RT-PCR reads in MiXCR, one entry per CDR3 protein. The table lists about half a million distinct CDR3 sequences, roughly 25% of them singletons. The V and J genes are TRBV10-2 and TRBJ2-2, with TRBD1 matching over 7 bases. Sequencing used CD4+ T cells sorted from PBMCs, obtained roughly 5 days after vaccination. The clonotype was recovered from a man in his fifties or sixties who received an inactivated influenza vaccine. CDR3 sequence (DNA): TGCGCCAGCATAGTACAGGGGCCCCCGATGATGAACGGGGAGCTGTTTTTT. It is translated as CASIVQGPPMMNGELFF.